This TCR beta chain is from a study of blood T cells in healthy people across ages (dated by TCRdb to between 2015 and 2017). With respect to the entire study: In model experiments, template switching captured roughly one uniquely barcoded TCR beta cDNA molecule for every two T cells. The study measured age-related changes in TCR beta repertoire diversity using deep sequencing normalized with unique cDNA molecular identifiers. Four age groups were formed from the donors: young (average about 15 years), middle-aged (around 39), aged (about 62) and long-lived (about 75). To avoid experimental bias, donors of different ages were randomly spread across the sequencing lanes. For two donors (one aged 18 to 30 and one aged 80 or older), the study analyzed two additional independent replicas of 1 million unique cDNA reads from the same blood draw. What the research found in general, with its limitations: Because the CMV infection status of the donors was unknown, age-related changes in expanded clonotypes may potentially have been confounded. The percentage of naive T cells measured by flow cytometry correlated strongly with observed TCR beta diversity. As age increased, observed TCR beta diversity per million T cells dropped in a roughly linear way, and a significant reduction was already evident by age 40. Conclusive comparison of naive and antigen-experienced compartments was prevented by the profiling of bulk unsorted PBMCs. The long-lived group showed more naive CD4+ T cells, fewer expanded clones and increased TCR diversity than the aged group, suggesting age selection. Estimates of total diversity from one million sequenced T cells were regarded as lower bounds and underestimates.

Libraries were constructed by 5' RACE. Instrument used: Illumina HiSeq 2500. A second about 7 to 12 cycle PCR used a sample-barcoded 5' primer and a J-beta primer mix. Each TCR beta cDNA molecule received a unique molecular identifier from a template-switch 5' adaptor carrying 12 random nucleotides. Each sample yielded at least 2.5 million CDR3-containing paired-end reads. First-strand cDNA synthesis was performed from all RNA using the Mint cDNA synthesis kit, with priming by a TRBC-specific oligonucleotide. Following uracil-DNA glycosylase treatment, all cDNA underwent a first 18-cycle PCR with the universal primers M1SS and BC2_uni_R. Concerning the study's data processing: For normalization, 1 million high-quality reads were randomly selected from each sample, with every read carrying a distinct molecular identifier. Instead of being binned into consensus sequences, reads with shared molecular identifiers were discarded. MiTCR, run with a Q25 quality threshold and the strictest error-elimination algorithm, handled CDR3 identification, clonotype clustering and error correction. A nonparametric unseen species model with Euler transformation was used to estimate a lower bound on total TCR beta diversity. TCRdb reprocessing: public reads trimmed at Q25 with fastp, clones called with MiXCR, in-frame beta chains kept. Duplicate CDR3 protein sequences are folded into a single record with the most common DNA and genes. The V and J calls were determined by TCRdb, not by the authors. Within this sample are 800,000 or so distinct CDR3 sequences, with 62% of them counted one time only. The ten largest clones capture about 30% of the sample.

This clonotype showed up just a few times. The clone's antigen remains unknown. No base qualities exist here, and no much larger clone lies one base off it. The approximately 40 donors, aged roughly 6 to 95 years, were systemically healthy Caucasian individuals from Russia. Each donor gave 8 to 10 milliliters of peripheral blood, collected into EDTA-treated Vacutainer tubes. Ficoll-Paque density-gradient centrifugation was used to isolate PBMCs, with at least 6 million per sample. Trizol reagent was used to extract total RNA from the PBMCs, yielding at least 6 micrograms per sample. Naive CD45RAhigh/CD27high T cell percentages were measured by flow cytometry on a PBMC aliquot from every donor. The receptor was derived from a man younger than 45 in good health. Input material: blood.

Here the CDR3 is given as CASSPRQGIRGYTF. At the DNA level, the sequence is TGTGCCAGCAGCCCCCGACAGGGGATCCGTGGCTACACCTTC. The rearrangement joined TRBV7-9 to TRBJ1-2, with 8 bases in between that match TRBD1. The CDR3 measures 14 amino acids from cysteine to phenylalanine. The only DNA kept is the CDR3, 42 bases in frame from the first base. Unmatched junction bases come to 9, with V trimmed by 5 bases and J by 7 bases. From the germline V gene (reference sequence), CDR1 is SEHNR and CDR2 is FQNEAQ. Reference TRBV7-9 and TRBJ1-2 genes cover what lies past the CDR3, so the full variable domain is DTGVSQNPRHKITKRGQNVTFRCDPISEHNRLYWYRQTLGQGPEFLTYFQNEAQLEKSRLLSDRFSAERPKGSFSTLEIQRTEQGDSAMYLCASSPRQGIRGYTFGSGTRLTVV.